This T cell receptor (beta chain) was recovered during a study of Ad26.COV2.S vaccination and SARS-CoV-2 variants. Germline lookup yields CDR1 MGHRA and CDR2 YSYEKL. After removal of 4 bases from V and 5 bases from J, the junction contained 8 bases not matched to a gene. The CDR3 is 15 amino acids. Treatment here: approximately 18 received Ad26.COV2.S at low or high dose, single or two shots; 5 received placebo; per-sample allocation not given. Sampling took place 63 days after the first vaccine or placebo injection. The assay was immunoSEQ multiplex PCR, and TCRdb's table has in-frame clones only and misses some. The sample has approximately 410,000 clones; 80% to 95% are singletons.

The material sequenced was peripheral blood, taken in a trial of Ad26.COV2.S vaccine versus placebo. This chain connects TRBV4-1 to TRBJ2-5, with 9 bases identical to TRBD1. This sequence originates from a person aged 18 to 59 who received the Ad26.COV2.S COVID-19 vaccine or a placebo. The CDR3 region is CASSPEQGARETQYF. The CDR3 nucleotides are TGCGCCAGCAGCCCTGAACAGGGGGCTCGGGAGACCCAGTACTTC.